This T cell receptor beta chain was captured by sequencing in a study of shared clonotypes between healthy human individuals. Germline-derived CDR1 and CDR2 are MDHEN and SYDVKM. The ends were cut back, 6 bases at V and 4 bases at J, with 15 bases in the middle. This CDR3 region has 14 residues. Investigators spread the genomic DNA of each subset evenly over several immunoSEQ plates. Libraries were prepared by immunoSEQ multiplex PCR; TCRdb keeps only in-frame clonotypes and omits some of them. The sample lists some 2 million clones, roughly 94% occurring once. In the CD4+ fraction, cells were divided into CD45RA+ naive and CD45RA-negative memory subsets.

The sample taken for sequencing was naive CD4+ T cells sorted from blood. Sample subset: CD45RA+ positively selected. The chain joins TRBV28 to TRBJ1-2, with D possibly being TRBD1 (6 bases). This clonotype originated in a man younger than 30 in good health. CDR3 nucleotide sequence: TGTGCCAGCAGCCCTCCGACAGGCCTCTATGGCTACACCTTC. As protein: CASSPPTGLYGYTF.